Below, 10 T cell receptor beta chains from the same sample are listed, as sequenced in a study of T cells in Graves' hyperthyroidism and ophthalmopathy. Amplification of TCR beta CDR3 regions was performed using RNA transcripts as template. The primer set for the first-round RT-PCR of the TCR CDR3 was HTBI. TCRdb re-derived calls from the multiplex PCR reads in MiXCR, one entry per CDR3 protein. The sample lists approximately 590,000 distinct CDR3 sequences; 15% to 18% were seen once. Sequenced: blood. Receptor source: a woman aged 25 to 39 with Graves' hyperthyroidism.

This clonotype was seen a few times. The V gene is TRBV5-1, the J gene TRBJ1-5, with D possibly being TRBD1 (6 bases). CDR3 length: 15 amino acids. Germline V lookup: CDR1 SGHRS, CDR2 YFSETQ. The V end was cut by 3 bases, the J end by 7 bases, with 17 bases between. CDR3 sequence: CASSWSGTMGQPQHF. As DNA, the CDR3 is TGCGCCAGCAGCTGGTCCGGGACAATGGGACAGCCCCAGCATTTT.

The table lists this clonotype with a few counts. The chain recombines TRBV20-1 with TRBJ1-3, with D perhaps matching TRBD1 (5 bases). CDR3 length: 14 amino acids. Per germline, CDR1 DFQATT and CDR2 SNEGSKA (reference sequence). The V end lost 6 bases, the J end lost 0 bases, and 12 bases lay between the germline ends. CDR3 protein: CSARDLGSGNTIYF. CDR3 in DNA: TGCAGTGCCAGGGATTTGGGCTCTGGAAACACCATATATTTT.

This clonotype was recorded a few times. This sequence joins TRBV7-9 and TRBJ2-7; D is unresolved. Trimming stripped 11 bases from V and 1 base from J, with 15 bases between. The CDR3 contains 13 residues. Germline values: CDR1 SEHNR, CDR2 FQNEAQ (reference sequence). The CDR3, as DNA: TGTGCCTCGACAACGCGTCAGTCCTACGAGCAGTACTTC. Translating it yields CASTTRQSYEQYF.

This clonotype has a handful of counts. The chain has TRBV6-5 and TRBJ2-2; tentative D call: TRBD2 (6 bases). This CDR3 is built from 16 residues. V dropped 2 bases and J dropped 1 base, with 11 bases sitting between them. Germline loops: CDR1 MNHEY, CDR2 SVGAGI. The CDR3 DNA is TGTGCCAGCAGTTACACCGGGACTCTGAACACCGGGGAGCTGTTTTTT. Protein: CASSYTGTLNTGELFF.

This sequence joins TRBV19 and TRBJ2-3; 8 positions match TRBD2. CDR1 is LNHDA, CDR2 SQIVND, per germline (reference sequence). This CDR3 has 14 residues. The V gene end was trimmed by 11 bases and the J gene end by 2 bases; junction bases not matched to a gene: 9. The DNA for the CDR3 is TGTGCCGGATCCACTAGCGGATCCACAGATACGCAGTATTTT. This gives the protein CAGSTSGSTDTQYF.

This clonotype showed up many times. This chain connects TRBV2 to TRBJ2-3; D not resolved. V was clipped by 7 bases and J by 6 bases, with 11 bases between them. The CDR3 has 12 amino acids. Germline assignment: CDR1 SNHLY and CDR2 FYNNEI. This CDR3 is CASNVFRDTQYF. The CDR3 DNA reads TGTGCCAGCAACGTCTTCAGGGATACGCAGTATTTT.

This clonotype came up a few times. The J gene is TRBJ1-2, the V gene TRBV5-4; 7 bases match TRBD1. Germline loops: CDR1 SGHNT, CDR2 YYREEE (reference sequence). V was pared by 0 bases and J by 4 bases, with 6 bases of the junction left unmatched. The CDR3 consists of 15 residues. The DNA of the CDR3 is TGTGCCAGCAGCTTGGATACAGGGGTGGTCTATGGCTACACCTTC. The encoded protein is CASSLDTGVVYGYTF.

This clonotype was detected ten times or more. This chain joins TRBV6-2 or TRBV6-3 and TRBJ2-2; 9 nucleotides agree with TRBD2. The CDR3 extends over 16 amino acids. CDR1 MNHEY and CDR2 SVGEGT come from the germline V gene. With 5 bases clipped from V and 3 bases from J, the junction kept 7 bases outside the gene matches. The CDR3 protein is CASSRPSGMYTGELFF. The CDR3 DNA sequence: TGTGCCAGCAGTCGCCCTAGCGGGATGTACACCGGGGAGCTGTTTTTT.

This rearrangement joins TRBV10-3 to TRBJ1-4; D unclear. With 3 bases removed from V and 4 bases from J, the gap between germline ends came to 6 bases. The CDR3 is 13 amino acids. From germline, CDR1 is ENHRY and CDR2 SYGVKD. CDR3 in DNA: TGTGCCATCAGTGAACAGTTTAATGAAAAACTGTTTTTT. This sequence encodes CAISEQFNEKLFF.

Many counts were recorded for this clonotype. V is TRBV5-1 and J is TRBJ2-7, with D unclear. The CDR3 extends over 14 amino acids. CDR1 SGHRS and CDR2 YFSETQ come from the germline V gene. V was pared by 0 bases and J by 2 bases, with 9 bases between. In nucleotides, the CDR3 is TGCGCCAGCAGCTTGGACGCTTTTCCCTACGAGCAGTACTTC. As protein: CASSLDAFPYEQYF. The variable domain in full, with the rest retrieved from reference TRBV5-1 and TRBJ2-7, is KAGVTQTPRYLIKTRGQQVTLSCSPISGHRSVSWYQQTPGQGLQFLFEYFSETQRNKGNFPGRFSGRQFSNSRSEMNVSTLELGDSALYLCASSLDAFPYEQYFGPGTRLTVT.